The 2 T cell receptor beta chains below all came from one sample that was sequenced in a study of metastatic and nonmetastatic thyroid tumors. Patients had received no treatment of any kind before thyroid surgery. TCRdb re-analyzed the PCR reads through MiXCR. The table includes around 19,000 clones, under 35% detected once. Material: blood. Every receptor here comes from a female donor with papillary thyroid cancer or a benign thyroid nodule (not recorded which). Some clones in this sample may be carry-over from other donors' samples.

Within the sample, this clone is medium-sized. This rearrangement joins TRBV28 to TRBJ2-6; D remains ambiguous. CDR1 and CDR2 (germline): MDHEN, SYDVKM. CDR3 length: 13 residues. Deletions cut 7 bases from V and 0 bases from J, with 4 bases between. For the CDR3, the DNA is TGTGCCAGCACCCGCTCTGGGGCCAACGTCCTGACTTTC. This encodes CASTRSGANVLTF.

This chain joins TRBV28 and TRBJ1-5; the D is unclear. CDR1 MDHEN and CDR2 SYDVKM come from the germline V gene. This CDR3 spans 14 amino acids. The ends were cut back, 10 bases at V and 0 bases at J, with 13 bases in the middle. The CDR3 nucleotides read TGTGCCACCCCCCATGGCTCTAGCAATCAGCCCCAGCATTTT. Protein: CATPHGSSNQPQHF.